This is a list of T cell receptor beta chains from one sample in a study of blood T cell repertoires in COVID-19. The assay was immunoSEQ multiplex PCR, and TCRdb's table has in-frame clones only and misses some. The sample includes roughly 400,000 clones, 70% to 90% of them seen just once. Sequenced sample: PBMCs or T cells enriched from blood (not recorded which). The receptors originated from a young woman who had been exposed to COVID-19. The CDR3 runs from the conserved cysteine through the conserved F or W. A D gene is named only where the DNA matches it firmly. Clone size is shown for a subset of rows, as once, few, many or a class of expanded clone.

v_gene	j_gene	abundance	d_gene	len	CDR3nt	CDR3aa
TRBV19	TRBJ1-6	.	TRBD1	15	TGTGCCAGTAGTGAAGGGGGCTCAGTATATCCGAGCGTCCACTTT	CASSEGGSVYPSVHF
TRBV4-1	TRBJ1-4	.	TRBD1	15	TGCGCCAGCAGCCTTATCTGGACAGGGAAGGAAAAACTGTTTTTT	CASSLIWTGKEKLFF
TRBV6-2/TRBV6-3	TRBJ2-7	.	TRBD1	16	TGTGCCAGCAGTTACTCGATCCAGGGGGTCTCCTACGAGCAGTACTTC	CASSYSIQGVSYEQYF
TRBV28	TRBJ2-7	.	.	13	TGTGCCAGCCGTGGTCACGGGGGGCTCGAGCAGTACTTC	CASRGHGGLEQYF
TRBV4-1	TRBJ2-1	.	.	19	TGCGCCAGCAGCCAAGTGCGAGCCAAAGAAAGACTAGAGTGGGGTGAGCAGTTCTTC	CASSQVRAKERLEWGEQFF
TRBV7-8	TRBJ1-4	.	TRBD1	16	TGTGCCAGCAGCTCGCTGCCGGGACAGGGGATTGAAAAACTGTTTTTT	CASSSLPGQGIEKLFF
TRBV28	TRBJ1-2	.	TRBD1	15	TGTGCCAGCAGCCTAGGACAGGGGAGAACCTATGGCTACACCTTC	CASSLGQGRTYGYTF
TRBV28	TRBJ1-1	.	.	15	TGTGCCAGCAGTTTGCAGGCGCCACCGAACACTGAAGCTTTCTTT	CASSLQAPPNTEAFF
TRBV19	TRBJ1-1	once	TRBD1	15	TGTGCCAGTAGTTTCGGACAGGGGGCGGGTACTGAAGCTTTCTTT	CASSFGQGAGTEAFF
TRBV5-4	TRBJ1-1	.	.	14	TGTGCCAGCAGCCCGAGGCAGGGGAACACTGAAGCTTTCTTT	CASSPRQGNTEAFF
TRBV28	TRBJ1-2	.	TRBD1	15	TGTGCCAGCAGTTTACCGCAGGGGGCGCGCTATGGCTACACCTTC	CASSLPQGARYGYTF
TRBV5-1	TRBJ2-3	.	TRBD2	14	TGCGCCAGCAGCCCTACTAGCGCCGCGGATACGCAGTATTTT	CASSPTSAADTQYF
TRBV6-5	TRBJ2-7	.	TRBD1	14	TGTGCCAGCAGTTACGACAGGGCAACCTACGAGCAGTACTTC	CASSYDRATYEQYF
TRBV6-5	TRBJ1-2	.	TRBD1	15	TGTGCCAGCAGTTACTCGGGACAGGGAGTGGGTGGCTACACCTTC	CASSYSGQGVGGYTF
TRBV28	TRBJ1-4	.	.	13	TGTGCCAGCAGTCTGATCGGGTATGAAAAACTGTTTTTT	CASSLIGYEKLFF
TRBV4-3	TRBJ1-5	.	.	14	TGCGCCAGCAGCCAAGTATGGGGAGATCAGCCCCAGCATTTT	CASSQVWGDQPQHF
TRBV6-5	TRBJ1-6	.	.	15	TGTGCCAGCAGTTACGAGGGTGAGGGTAATTCACCCCTCCACTTT	CASSYEGEGNSPLHF
TRBV7-9	TRBJ1-6	.	.	13	TGTGCCAGCAGCCGAGATAGTAATTCACCCCTCCACTTT	CASSRDSNSPLHF
TRBV9	TRBJ2-5	.	TRBD2	16	TGTGCCAGCAGCGTAGACGTGCGGGGGGGCAGGGAGACCCAGTACTTC	CASSVDVRGGRETQYF
TRBV4-1	TRBJ1-6	.	.	17	TGCGCCAGCAGCCAAGATCCTGCCGGGTCCTATAATTCACCCCTCCACTTT	CASSQDPAGSYNSPLHF
TRBV7-9	TRBJ2-7	.	.	13	TGTGCCAGCAGCTTGGACAGCCTCCTCGAGCAGTACTTC	CASSLDSLLEQYF
TRBV9	TRBJ2-2	.	TRBD2	15	TGTGCCAGCAGCGCTCTAGCGGGGGGGACCGGGGAGCTGTTTTTT	CASSALAGGTGELFF
TRBV7-9	TRBJ2-2	.	TRBD1	15	TGTGCCAGCAGCTCCTACAGGGGGGTGTCCGGGGAGCTGTTTTTT	CASSSYRGVSGELFF
TRBV7-3	TRBJ2-2	.	.	13	TGTGCCAGCAGCTCCACAAGAATCGGGGAGCTGTTTTTT	CASSSTRIGELFF
TRBV4-1	TRBJ2-7	.	TRBD2	18	TGCGCCAGCAGCCAAAGGGGTGGTCTAGCGGGAGGGGTCGACGAGCAGTACTTC	CASSQRGGLAGGVDEQYF
TRBV6-2/TRBV6-3	TRBJ1-1	.	TRBD1	15	TGTGCCAGCAGCCGCGGGGACAGGGGGGACACTGAAGCTTTCTTT	CASSRGDRGDTEAFF
TRBV2	TRBJ1-4	.	.	14	TGTGCCAGCAGTCGGCAGGGAGGGACGGAAAAACTGTTTTTT	CASSRQGGTEKLFF
TRBV5-1	TRBJ1-4	.	.	17	TGCGCCAGCAGCTTGGGGTACCGGATTGAGGTAGATGAAAAACTGTTTTTT	CASSLGYRIEVDEKLFF
TRBV27	TRBJ1-5	.	.	12	TGTGCCAGCAGTTTAAGGGGACAGCCCCAGCATTTT	CASSLRGQPQHF
TRBV27	TRBJ1-1	.	TRBD1	17	TGTGCCAGCAGCCAATGGGGGGTACAGGGGGCCCTGACTGAAGCTTTCTTT	CASSQWGVQGALTEAFF
TRBV27	TRBJ1-5	.	.	13	TGTGCCAGCAGTTCAGATAGCAATCAGCCCCAGCATTTT	CASSSDSNQPQHF
TRBV5-1	TRBJ1-2	.	TRBD1	16	TGCGCCAGCAGCCAACCGGGACAGTTCTGGGACTATGGCTACACCTTC	CASSQPGQFWDYGYTF
TRBV7-2	TRBJ2-7	.	TRBD1	15	TGTGCCAGCAGCCCGAGGACAGGGGGCGTCGACGAGCAGTACTTC	CASSPRTGGVDEQYF
TRBV6-2/TRBV6-3	TRBJ2-5	.	.	14	TGTGCCAGCAGTTACTTCGGGGTCCAAGAGACCCAGTACTTC	CASSYFGVQETQYF
TRBV29-1	TRBJ2-7	.	.	10	TGCAGCGTTGTCAGGGACGAGCAGTACTTC	CSVVRDEQYF
TRBV20-1	TRBJ2-1	few	.	11	TGCAGTGCTAGAGCTTACAATGAGCAGTTCTTC	CSARAYNEQFF
TRBV27	TRBJ1-2	.	.	13	TGTGCCAGCAGTCGGGACAAGACCTATGGCTACACCTTC	CASSRDKTYGYTF
TRBV9	TRBJ1-3	.	.	14	TGTGCCAGCAGCGTAGCTGGGGGGTCAAACACCATATATTTT	CASSVAGGSNTIYF
TRBV18	TRBJ1-1	.	.	13	TGTGCCAGCTCATCCCAGGGTGGCGGTGAAGCTTTCTTT	CASSSQGGGEAFF
TRBV5-5	TRBJ2-7	.	TRBD1	14	TGTGCCAGCAGCGTGGGGGCAGGGGGCTACGAGCAGTACTTC	CASSVGAGGYEQYF
TRBV10-3	TRBJ2-5	.	.	11	TGTGCCACCACTAGTCAAGAGACCCAGTACTTC	CATTSQETQYF
TRBV15	TRBJ1-3	.	.	16	TGTGCCACCAGCAGAGATCAGGGTCAGGTTGGAAACACCATATATTTT	CATSRDQGQVGNTIYF
TRBV19	TRBJ1-4	once	.	16	TGTGCCAGTAGCACGAGAGAGAGGGTTCTAGGCGGAAAACTGTTTTTT	CASSTRERVLGGKLFF